The entry below gives a single T cell receptor (beta chain) sequence along with its context. The data were obtained in a study of cytomegalovirus exposure and HLA in healthy donors. Germline V CDR1 and CDR2: MDHEN, SYDVKM. V lost 8 bases and J 1 base, leaving 9 bases between the germline ends. The CDR3 covers 14 residues. 60 Vbeta and 13 Jbeta primers were used in PCR. Libraries were prepared by immunoSEQ multiplex PCR; TCRdb keeps only in-frame clonotypes and omits some of them. This table has approximately 100,000 clones, more than 65% appearing once. J is TRBJ2-6 and V is TRBV28, with a weak D call TRBD1 (5 bases). The sequenced material came from PBMCs. The sequence was obtained from a woman younger than 30 in good health and CMV-seropositive. The CDR3 here is CASYRRSGANVLTF. In nucleotides, the CDR3 is TGTGCCAGCTACAGGCGTTCTGGGGCCAACGTCCTGACTTTC.